The T cell receptor (beta chain) described here comes from a study of T cells generated in artificial thymic organoids. Primary CD8+ T cells were isolated by magnetic bead enrichment. Sorted cells were CD3+TCRalphabeta+CD8+CD45RO-CCR7+ naive CD8 T cells from blood. The CDR3 sequence is 13 residues long. V gave up 1 base and J gave up 8 bases, with 9 bases separating them. CDR1 and CDR2 from the germline V gene are SGHVS and FNYEAQ. Of note for this clonotype: Its target is not known.

Points from the study as a whole: Thymic and blood naive CD8 cells had diversity comparable to organoid-derived ones.

Semi-nested PCR with reverse primers in the TRAC or TRBC constant regions amplified each chain separately. cDNA synthesis used 3.5 to 500 ng of total RNA. TCRdb re-called the 5' RACE reads with MiXCR, one entry per CDR3 protein. The sample consists of around 5,600 distinct CDR3 sequences, approximately 30% of them appearing once. This TCR was sampled from a human donor who gave cord blood stem cells for thymic organoid culture, a cardiac surgery patient who gave postnatal thymus, or a blood donor (not recorded which). Sequences were obtained from naive CD8+ T cells from blood. Subset reported: CD3+TCRalphabeta+CD8SP T cells; for blood, CD45RO-CCR7+ naive CD8+ T cells. The chain employs TRBV7-6 and TRBJ2-1; a weak D match, TRBD2 (5 bases). CDR3 DNA: TGTGCCAGCAGCTTAGGTCTCGGGGATGAGCAGTTCTTC. Amino acid sequence: CASSLGLGDEQFF.